The T cell receptor (beta chain) under discussion was sequenced for a study of identifying expanded T cells in peripheral blood. The study's findings and limits: Approximately two-week clone count variance significantly increased as total template count grew. Around 1.2 clones differed between technical replicates, versus approximately 16 and 20 over time.

Collection occurred without any documented infections or immune events in donors. Note on this clone: Its specificity is unknown.

Assay used: immunoSEQ multiplex PCR; TCRdb lists only in-frame clones, some missing. The table shows approximately 100,000 clones, with more than 85% occurring only once. Input material: blood. This clonotype was sampled from a person aged 18 to 70 in good health.

The CDR3 coding sequence is TGTGCCAGCAGCTTGGCCCTAACGGGGGAGCAGTACTTC. This encodes CASSLALTGEQYF. The gene calls are TRBV5-6 and TRBJ2-7, with D tentatively TRBD2 (5 bases). The CDR3 extends over 13 amino acids. V was cut by 0 bases and J by 7 bases, with 11 bases left in between. CDR1 SGHDT and CDR2 YYEEEE come from the germline V gene.